This T cell receptor beta chain was found in a study of blood T cell repertoires in COVID-19 (dated by TCRdb to 2019 to 2021). About the full investigation: The collaborator samples originated in the United States, Italy and Spain and spanned the acute and convalescent phases of COVID-19. The repertoires were released in a freely available public database intended as a resource for research on the immune response to SARS-CoV-2. The samples were drawn from the first 160 participants of the ongoing ImmuneRACE study and from roughly 1,300 subjects provided by 6 global collaborators. HLA class I and class II types, where available, came from metadata supplied by the sample provider rather than from assay-based typing. The dataset comprised deeply sampled blood TCRbeta repertoires from subjects exposed to, actively infected with, or recovered from COVID-19. Sample metadata almost always included a de-identified subject ID, COVID-19 status, age in years and sex. The prospective study material was composed of cDNA or gDNA derived from T cells, B-cell-depleted T cells, or PBMCs.

The immunoSEQ Assay, a bias-controlled multiplex PCR, was used to amplify TCRbeta CDR3 regions from genomic DNA. For the original study's pipeline: Nucleated cell counts per sample were estimated from amplification of reference gene primers within the assay. Sequence reads were collapsed and filtered to measure the absolute abundance of every unique TCRbeta CDR3 rearrangement. For each sample, productive Simpson clonality was calculated as the square root of Simpson's diversity index across productive rearrangements. Entries here come from immuneACCESS through TCRdb and include only in-frame sequences with V and J called. Some clones fail to appear in such tables; in the studies checked, an unresolved V gene covers under half of the shortfall, and the cause of the remainder is unknown. That table gives V, J and clone size, and the DNA gave D and trimming. The sample table shows over 350,000 clones, and 86% are seen once. The top ten clonotypes cover 1.4% of the sample.

The collaborating institutions used their own protocols to collect whole blood in K2EDTA tubes. For TCRbeta analysis, collaborator samples were shipped as frozen whole blood, as isolated PBMCs, or as DNA extracted from either sample type. What the work shows at the level of the full study, not this receptor alone: Clinical and demographic metadata were provided uncurated, with the amount varying by source and participant.

Worth noting for this clone: This clone's antigen is unknown. Per-base qualities were not stored, and no clone one base away is much larger.

V is cut by 3 bases and J by 0 bases, and the space between the germline ends is 11 bases. CDR1 and CDR2, per the germline V gene (reference sequence), are GTSNPN and SVGIG. Spanning cysteine to phenylalanine, the CDR3 consists of 14 amino acids. Solely the CDR3 DNA is kept, with 42 bases framed from the first base. The TCR originated in a young woman with active or convalescent COVID-19. Recombination connected TRBV30 to TRBJ1-1, with TRBD1 perhaps the D gene, on 5 matching bases. Sequenced: peripheral blood. Here the CDR3 is given as CAWRRQDMNTEAFF. Here is the DNA: TGTGCCTGGAGGAGGCAGGACATGAACACTGAAGCTTTCTTT.